Below are 2 T cell receptor beta chains sequenced from a single sample in a study of blood T cell repertoires in COVID-19 (dated by TCRdb to 2020 to 2022). Libraries were prepared through the immunoSEQ multiplex PCR assay. The source is immuneACCESS, and TCRdb retained only in-frame sequences with V and J called. Part of the clones is not carried over; for the studies checked, unresolved V genes explain less than half of this, and the remainder is unexplained. A total of about 250,000 clones appear in this sample, around four fifths of them only once. The ten largest clonotypes hold 8.6% of the sample. The sequencing input was peripheral blood. These receptors originate from a middle-aged man with active or convalescent COVID-19.

V gene TRBV30 combines with J gene TRBJ1-4, with D unresolved. The germline V and J ends were trimmed by 3 bases and 4 bases, with 15 bases remaining between them. The CDR3 spans 15 residues. Germline-derived CDR1 and CDR2 are GTSNPN and SVGIG (reference sequence). CDR3 loop: CAWSLRSRNNEKLFF. CDR3 coding DNA: TGTGCCTGGAGCCTCCGAAGTAGAAATAATGAAAAACTGTTTTTT. Drawing the rest from reference TRBV30 and TRBJ1-4, the complete variable domain is SQTIHQWPATLVQPVGSPLSLECTVEGTSNPNLYWYRQAAGRGLQLLFYSVGIGQISSEVPQNLSASRPQDRQFILSSKKLLLSDSGFYLCAWSLRSRNNEKLFFGSGTQLSVL.

This clone was picked up one time. The CDR3 bases are TGTGCCAGCAGTTTATGGGGGGGCAGCAATCAGCCCCAGCATTTT. It codes for CASSLWGGSNQPQHF. The rearrangement links TRBV27 to TRBJ1-5; a weak D match, TRBD1 (6 bases). Looked up from germline, CDR1 is MNHEY and CDR2 is SMNVEV (reference sequence). The CDR3 spans 15 residues. V lost 1 base and J lost 1, with 8 bases in between.